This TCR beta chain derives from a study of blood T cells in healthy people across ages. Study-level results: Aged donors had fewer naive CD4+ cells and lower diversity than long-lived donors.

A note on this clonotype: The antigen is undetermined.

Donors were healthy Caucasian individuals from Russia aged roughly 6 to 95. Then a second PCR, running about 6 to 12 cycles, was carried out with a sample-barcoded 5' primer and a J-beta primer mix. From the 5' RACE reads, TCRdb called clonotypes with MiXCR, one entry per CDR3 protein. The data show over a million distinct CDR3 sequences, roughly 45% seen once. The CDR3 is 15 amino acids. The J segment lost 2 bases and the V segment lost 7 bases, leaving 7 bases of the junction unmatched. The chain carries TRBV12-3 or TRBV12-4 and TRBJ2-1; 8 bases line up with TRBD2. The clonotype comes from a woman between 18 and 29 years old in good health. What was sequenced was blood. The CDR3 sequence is CASTSAGATYNEQFF. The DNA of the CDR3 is TGTGCCAGCACCTCAGCGGGGGCCACCTACAATGAGCAGTTCTTC.